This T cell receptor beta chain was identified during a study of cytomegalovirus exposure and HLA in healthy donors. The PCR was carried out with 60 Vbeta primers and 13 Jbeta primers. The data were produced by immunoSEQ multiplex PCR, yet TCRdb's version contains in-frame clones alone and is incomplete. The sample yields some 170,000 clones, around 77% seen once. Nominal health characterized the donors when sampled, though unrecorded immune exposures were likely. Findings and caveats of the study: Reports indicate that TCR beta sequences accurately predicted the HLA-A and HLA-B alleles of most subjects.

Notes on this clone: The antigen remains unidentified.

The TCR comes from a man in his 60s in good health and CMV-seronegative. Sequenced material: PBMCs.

The CDR3 DNA reads as TGTGCCAGCAGCTTACAGGGGTCTAATGAAAAACTGTTTTTT. It encodes CASSLQGSNEKLFF. The chain joins TRBV5-4 to TRBJ1-4; 7 bases map to TRBD1. This CDR3 comprises 14 residues. The junction had 1 base not matched to a gene; V was cut back by 2 bases and J by 3 bases. From germline, CDR1 is SGHNT and CDR2 YYREEE (reference sequence).